Below, 11 T cell receptor beta chains from the same sample are listed, as sequenced in a study of T-cell reconstitution after alpha-beta-depleted transplantation in children. A library of TCRbeta sequences, prepared with unique molecular identifiers, was generated. TCRdb reanalysed the PCR reads using MiXCR and keeps one entry per CDR3 protein. This sample has roughly 400,000 distinct CDR3 sequences, with about a fifth found just once. The source was PBMCs from the stem cell graft donor, collected from the stem cell graft. Receptors were obtained from a human donor who donated a stem cell graft to a child with acute myeloid leukemia.

This clonotype was picked up a small number of times. The V gene is TRBV20-1, the J gene TRBJ2-1; 11 nucleotides align to TRBD2. Germline V gives CDR1 DFQATT, CDR2 SNEGSKA (reference sequence). The J segment lost 5 bases and the V segment lost 2 bases, leaving 8 bases of the junction unmatched. CDR3 length: 16 residues. The CDR3: CSARPRLAGRDNEQFF. In DNA form, the CDR3 reads TGCAGTGCTAGACCTCGACTAGCGGGAAGGGACAATGAGCAGTTCTTC.

This clonotype was detected many times. The chain employs TRBV5-5 and TRBJ2-5, with a possible D match to TRBD2 (5 bases). Trimming took 0 bases from V and 7 from J, leaving 10 bases between them. The CDR3 length is 13 residues. CDR1 is SGHKS, CDR2 YYEKEE, per germline (reference sequence). In DNA, the CDR3 is TGTGCCAGCAGCTTGGACATAGGGAGGACCCAGTACTTC. Protein sequence: CASSLDIGRTQYF.

The chain employs TRBV12-3 or TRBV12-4 and TRBJ2-5; 10 nucleotides line up with TRBD2. This CDR3 contains 15 residues. After removal of 6 bases from V and 2 bases from J, the junction contained 6 bases not matched to a gene. The CDR3 protein is CASSRTSGLQETQYF. CDR3 bases: TGTGCCAGCAGCCGGACTAGCGGACTTCAAGAGACCCAGTACTTC.

This clonotype was seen ten or more times. The chain recombines TRBV12-3 or TRBV12-4 with TRBJ1-1; D remains ambiguous. Trimming pared 6 bases from V and 6 bases from J, leaving 11 bases between. This CDR3 region has 12 residues. The CDR3 here is CASSRGRAEAFF. In nucleotides, the CDR3 is TGTGCCAGCAGCCGCGGGAGGGCTGAAGCTTTCTTT.

This chain links TRBV7-9 with TRBJ1-1, with unresolved D. Germline V gene lookup returns CDR1 SEHNR and CDR2 FQNEAQ (reference sequence). The CDR3 consists of 12 residues. The V and J ends lost 4 bases and 6 bases respectively, with 9 bases between them. CDR3 DNA: TGTGCCAGCAGCTCCACTGGCCCTGAAGCTTTCTTT. It codes for CASSSTGPEAFF.

In this sample, this clonotype turned up a few times. V and J are TRBV7-9 and TRBJ2-7; 11 bases agree with TRBD2. V was pared by 7 bases and J by 6 bases, with 8 bases of the junction left unmatched. The germline V gene encodes CDR1 SEHNR and CDR2 FQNEAQ (reference sequence). This CDR3 has 14 residues. Here the CDR3 DNA reads TGTGCCAGCACGATAGCGGGAGGGCCTTCCGAGCAGTACTTC. As protein: CASTIAGGPSEQYF.

This clonotype was seen many times. The chain combines TRBV12-3 or TRBV12-4 with TRBJ1-2; 10 nucleotides agree with TRBD1. This CDR3 comprises 13 residues. V was pared by 5 bases and J by 5 bases, with 2 bases of the junction left unmatched. CDR3 sequence: CASSPGQGYGYTF. The CDR3 bases are TGTGCCAGCAGTCCGGGACAGGGGTATGGCTACACCTTC.

The table lists this clonotype with a few counts. In nucleotides, the CDR3 is TGTGCCAGCAGCCGCGGCCCCAGCTCCTACGAGCAGTACTTC. It is translated as CASSRGPSSYEQYF. This chain uses TRBV27 with TRBJ2-7; D unresolved. CDR3 length: 14 residues. V lost 6 bases and J 0 bases, leaving 12 bases between the germline ends. The germline gives CDR1 MNHEY, CDR2 SMNVEV (reference sequence).

This clonotype was found a few times. This chain connects TRBV28 to TRBJ2-1, with D maybe TRBD2 (6 bases). CDR3 length: 16 residues. Germline V CDR1 and CDR2: MDHEN, SYDVKM. V was shortened by 2 bases and J by 1 base, with 12 bases between the two germline ends. The CDR3 DNA reads TGTGCCAGCAGTTTAGGGCCCGGGGGTTCCTACAATGAGCAGTTCTTC. Protein: CASSLGPGGSYNEQFF.

The sample holds many counts of this clonotype. This rearrangement joins TRBV20-1 to TRBJ2-7; TRBD2 matches at 9 bases. The CDR3 consists of 12 residues. V shed 3 bases, J shed 6 bases, and the junction held 3 bases outside the gene matches. Germline CDR1 DFQATT, CDR2 SNEGSKA (reference sequence). CDR3 bases: TGCAGTGCTAGCCGGCGGGAGGGCGAGCAGTACTTC. The encoded protein is CSASRREGEQYF.

In its sample, this clonotype was seen many times. This sequence joins TRBV4-3 and TRBJ2-1; D unresolved. The CDR3 loop spans 16 amino acids. Trimming removed 4 bases at V and 5 bases at J, with 18 bases between. CDR1 is LGHNA and CDR2 is YSLEER in the germline V gene. CDR3 nucleotides: TGCGCCAGCAGCCTTCGGGCCTTTAGTAGCAACAATGAGCAGTTCTTC. Its protein is CASSLRAFSSNNEQFF.